This entry is about one T cell receptor beta chain. This clone came up once. Its cognate antigen has yet to be identified. Base qualities are missing; no much larger clone stands one base away. The sample comes from a study of CD8+ T cells in alopecia areata (dated by TCRdb to 2016 to 2018). For the wider study: The treated patients, all with moderate-to-severe alopecia areata, were enrolled in an open-label pilot trial of oral tofacitinib given at 5 to 10 mg twice daily. Patients received tofacitinib for 6 to 18 months and were then followed off drug for 6 months to check for delayed response and recurrence. In treated patients, disease severity was measured using the SALT score, which gives the percentage of scalp surface area affected. The study used high-throughput TCRbeta sequencing to examine T cell clonal expansion in alopecia areata, in both the C3H/HeJ mouse model and human patients. On the human side, TCRbeta sequencing was run on scalp tissue and on sorted CD4+ and CD8+ peripheral blood T cells from healthy controls and from alopecia areata patients with either patchy or totalis/universalis disease. Patients on tofacitinib were biopsied at baseline and after 4 and 24 weeks of treatment, and several of the patients also had a later scalp biopsy. Scalp clonality was compared among normal scalp (n=4), patchy alopecia areata scalp (n=8), and alopecia totalis/universalis scalp (n=8). RNA was obtained with the PAXgene miRNA kit for fixed scalp, the miRNeasy kit for PBMCs, and the RNeasy kit for mouse skin. TCRbeta CDR3 regions were amplified by immunoSEQ multiplex PCR using 35 Vbeta forward and 13 Jbeta reverse primers. Study-level results and caveats: Compared with mice, TCR sequences shared between patients were less clear, possibly partly because of HLA diversity across the patient population. Many expanded lesional clones were found to persist in scalp and blood during tofacitinib treatment, and relapse after treatment cessation may be partly explained by this persistence. Unlike mouse skin, which is dominated by gammadelta T cells, normal human skin has resident alphabeta T cells that are also sequenced, and this complicates analysis of the scalp TCR repertoire. Lesional scalp, especially in alopecia totalis/universalis, showed higher clonality and more expanded CD8+ clones than normal scalp, suggesting antigenic drive. With tofacitinib, both scalp clonality and the number of expanded CD8+ clones among the top 100 scalp clones went down significantly. Because the treated cohort was small and included a single nonresponder, larger studies are needed to assess links between baseline CD8+ expansion and response.

To prepare the library, the immunoSEQ multiplex PCR assay was applied. For TCR sequencing, RNA was extracted from every sample and reverse transcribed into cDNA to serve as template. SuperScript III was used for first-strand cDNA synthesis, primed with a 2:1 mix of oligo-dT and random hexamers. A synthetic immune receptor repertoire was used to gauge amplification bias, and whatever bias remained was removed computationally. As for the original processing: Raw reads were preprocessed to remove errors, and CDR3 was defined according to IMGT conventions as the region from the conserved cysteine to phenylalanine. To get clonality, Shannon entropy was normalized by log2 of the number of productive unique TCRs and the result was subtracted from 1. CD4 or CD8 identity of scalp clones was inferred by cross-referencing scalp TCRbeta sequences with sorted blood CD4 and CD8 repertoires. TCRdb's version of the immuneACCESS table is confined to in-frame rearrangements and falls short of the full clone set. An unresolved V gene accounts for under half of the shortfall where checked; the remainder is of unknown origin. The DNA gave D and trimming, while V, J and clone size come from that table. The sample table records about 200,000 clones; 50% to 70% of these occur just once. The ten largest clones take up 1.3% of the sample.

The germline V gene (reference sequence) sets CDR1 to GTSNPN and CDR2 to SVGIG. From V the trimming removes 1 base and from J it removes 5 bases, while the gene matches leave 3 bases of the junction unaccounted for. The CDR3 starts with the cysteine, ends with the phenylalanine, and has 13 residues. Left in the record is the CDR3 DNA by itself, 39 bases read in frame from the first base. Explained via the paper, the treatment or condition label denotes: oral pan-JAK inhibitor, 5-10 mg twice daily. Lesional scalp punch biopsies and peripheral blood were obtained from alopecia areata patients. After PBMCs were isolated by density centrifugation and stained for CD3, CD4 and CD8, a FACSAria was used to sort CD4+ and CD8+ T cells.

The clonotype was recovered from a human donor with alopecia areata. The sequences come from CD4+ T cells sorted from blood, collected between weeks 47 and 50, from a patient treated with tofacitinib. Recombination linked TRBV30 to TRBJ2-5, and TRBD1 aligns with 8 junction nucleotides. The DNA sequence is given as TGTGCCTGGAGTGCAGGGGGCGCGGAGACCCAGTACTTC. It specifies CAWSAGGAETQYF.